The 28 T cell receptor beta chains presented below share a single source sample, sequenced in a study of Tregs in tolerant kidney transplant recipients. Profiled with immunoSEQ multiplex PCR; TCRdb holds only in-frame clones, not every one. Of tens of thousands of clones in the sample, roughly 84% are singletons; the top ten hold 3.5% to 5.5%. Sequencing was done on a sample of CD4+ T cells from blood. The receptor set was obtained from a human donor in good health.

The rearrangement uses TRBV7-3 and TRBJ2-2; TRBD2 matches 8 bases. This CDR3 is built from 22 residues. The germline gives CDR1 SGHTA, CDR2 FQGTGA. V shed 5 bases and J 3 bases; nucleotides not matched to a gene: 26. The CDR3 DNA sequence: TGTGCCAGCAGCCCTTTTCTCCAGATGGGCGGAGGTTTAGCGGGGCACACCGGGGAGCTGTTTTTT. Translated: CASSPFLQMGGGLAGHTGELFF.

The V call is TRBV6-5, the J call TRBJ2-1, with 8 bases that match TRBD2. V trimming: 10 bases; J trimming: 4 bases; junction bases outside the gene matches: 9. Germline V CDR1 and CDR2: MNHEY, SVGAGI. CDR3 length equals 14 residues. CDR3 in amino acids: CATTPAGGYNEQFF. The DNA of the CDR3 is TGTGCCACCACCCCGGCGGGGGGTTACAATGAGCAGTTCTTC.

This sequence joins TRBV19 and TRBJ1-3, with no clear D. Trimming took 1 base from V and 0 from J, leaving 7 bases between them. Germline V gene sequence: CDR1 LNHDA, CDR2 SQIVND (reference sequence). This CDR3 is 15 amino acids long. This chain's CDR3 is CASSIVGGSGNTIYF. In DNA form, the CDR3 reads TGTGCCAGTAGTATAGTAGGCGGCTCTGGAAACACCATATATTTT.

V is TRBV7-2 and J is TRBJ2-2; 12 bases are shared with TRBD2. Germline values: CDR1 SGHTA, CDR2 FQGNSA. With V trimmed by 5 bases and J by 1 base, 5 bases remained unmatched. There are 17 residues in the CDR3. The DNA for the CDR3 is TGTGCCAGCAGCACCACGACTAGCGGGGGGAACACCGGGGAGCTGTTTTTT. It codes for CASSTTTSGGNTGELFF.

V gene TRBV5-4 combines with J gene TRBJ2-3; TRBD2 aligns across 10 bases. The CDR3 is 17 residues long. The germline CDR1 and CDR2 sequences are SGHNT and YYREEE (reference sequence). V lost 4 bases and J lost 6; bases outside the gene matches: 14. CDR3 sequence: CASSHRTSGSGWDTQYF. CDR3 in DNA: TGTGCCAGCAGCCACCGGACTAGCGGATCTGGATGGGATACGCAGTATTTT. Supplemented by reference TRBV5-4 and TRBJ2-3, the full variable domain reads ETGVTQSPTHLIKTRGQQVTLRCSSQSGHNTVSWYQQALGQGPQFIFQYYREEENGRGNFPPRFSGLQFPNYSSELNVNALELDDSALYLCASSHRTSGSGWDTQYFGPGTRLTVL.

The rearrangement uses TRBV4-1 and TRBJ2-7; a possible D gene is TRBD2 (6 bases). The V and J ends lost 0 bases and 2 bases respectively, with 14 bases between them. The CDR3 is 16 residues long. The germline V gene encodes CDR1 MGHRA and CDR2 YSYEKL. CDR3 amino acids: CASSQETLASAYEQYF. CDR3 bases: TGCGCCAGCAGCCAAGAGACCCTAGCGTCGGCCTACGAGCAGTACTTC.

V gene TRBV12-5 combines with J gene TRBJ2-1; no clear D gene. V shed 7 bases and J shed 3 bases, with 19 bases lying between them. Germline V gives CDR1 LGHNT, CDR2 FRNRAP. CDR3 length equals 16 residues. CDR3 DNA: TGTGCTAGTGAGAGACCGGACGGGTGGGGCTACAATGAGCAGTTCTTC. This codes for CASERPDGWGYNEQFF.

The CDR3 nucleotides read TGTGCCAGCAGCTTGTCAGTGTCGGGGCCGAACACTGAAGCTTTCTTT. Encoded protein: CASSLSVSGPNTEAFF. The chain is built from TRBV5-4 and TRBJ1-1; D is possibly TRBD1 (5 bases). CDR3 length: 16 residues. CDR1 SGHNT and CDR2 YYREEE come from the germline V gene (reference sequence). V was pared by 1 base and J by 1 base, with 14 bases between.

The chain recombines TRBV5-1 with TRBJ1-2; 9 bases map to TRBD1. Germline V CDR1 and CDR2: SGHRS, YFSETQ. CDR3 length: 15 residues. V lost 3 bases, J lost 4 bases, and 7 bases stayed unmatched. CDR3 sequence: CASSWTGDYGYGYTF. In DNA, the CDR3 is TGCGCCAGCAGCTGGACAGGGGATTATGGCTATGGCTACACCTTC.

This clone showed up just once. The rearrangement links TRBV7-9 to TRBJ2-2; 8 bases align to TRBD2. CDR3 size: 13 residues. Germline V CDR1 and CDR2: SEHNR, FQNEAQ (reference sequence). V lost 4 bases, J lost 7 bases, and 2 bases stayed unmatched. In DNA form, the CDR3 reads TGTGCCAGCAGCTCGGGACTAGTCGGGGAGCTGTTTTTT. It translates to CASSSGLVGELFF.

This chain uses TRBV11-3 with TRBJ1-4, with TRBD1 matching over 9 bases. In germline, CDR1 is SGHNT, CDR2 YENEEA. The V and J ends lost 4 bases and 0 bases, in that order; junction bases with no gene match: 9. This CDR3 is 18 amino acids long. The CDR3, as DNA: TGTGCCAGCAGCTCTGGGACAGGGAGAGGGACAACTAATGAAAAACTGTTTTTT. Translated: CASSSGTGRGTTNEKLFF.

The chain recombines TRBV7-2 with TRBJ2-1; D is ambiguous. Germline V CDR1 and CDR2: SGHTA, FQGNSA. This CDR3 region has 13 residues. V shed 4 bases and J shed 6 bases, with 10 bases lying between them. CDR3 protein: CASSSDPVNEQFF. DNA for the CDR3: TGTGCCAGCAGCTCCGACCCCGTCAATGAGCAGTTCTTC.

V is TRBV18 and J is TRBJ1-5, with 9 nucleotides matching TRBD1. Germline V gene sequence: CDR1 KGHSH, CDR2 LQKENI. The CDR3 is made up of 13 amino acids. J gave up 6 bases and V 6 bases, and 3 bases lay outside the gene matches. The CDR3 loop reads CASSGDRAQPQHF. CDR3 DNA sequence: TGTGCCAGCTCGGGGGACAGGGCTCAGCCCCAGCATTTT. The entire variable domain, with the rest obtained from reference TRBV18 and TRBJ1-5, is as follows: NAGVMQNPRHLVRRRGQEARLRCSPMKGHSHVYWYRQLPEEGLKFMVYLQKENIIDESGMPKERFSAEFPKEGPSILRIQQVVRGDSAAYFCASSGDRAQPQHFGDGTRLSIL.

The chain links TRBV29-1 to TRBJ1-2; D is unresolved. V was clipped by 6 bases and J by 6 bases, with 11 bases between them. Germline assignment: CDR1 SQVTM and CDR2 ANQGSEA. This CDR3 contains 11 residues. CDR3 nucleotide sequence: TGCAGCGTCCCTGTCTTCGATGGCTACACCTTC. Amino acid sequence: CSVPVFDGYTF.

The rearrangement links TRBV5-1 to TRBJ1-1; unclear D gene. The CDR3 length is 14 residues. Germline V gene lookup returns CDR1 SGHRS and CDR2 YFSETQ. Between the trimmed V and J ends, which lost 3 bases and 4 bases, there was a span of 13 bases. CDR3 residues: CASSSRARSTEAFF. The CDR3 coding sequence is TGCGCCAGCAGCTCCCGGGCTAGGTCCACTGAAGCTTTCTTT.

In regard to this clone: Sequence at one end of the junction differs from germline and may be a read error. CDR3 nucleotides: TGTGTCAGCAGTGAAGCAAGAGATTCACCCCTCCACTTT. It encodes CVSSEARDSPLHF. The gene calls are TRBV2 and TRBJ1-6; D uncertain. From germline, CDR1 is SNHLY and CDR2 FYNNEI. The CDR3 consists of 13 residues.

The chain couples TRBV11-2 to TRBJ2-1, with TRBD2 identical over 7 bases. This CDR3 spans 13 amino acids. The trim removed 6 bases at V and 13 bases at J, leaving 12 bases unmatched. Per the germline V gene, CDR1 is SGHAT and CDR2 is FQNNGV. The CDR3 sequence: CASRGITLAEQFF. CDR3 in DNA: TGTGCCAGCAGGGGAATAACGCTAGCGGAACAGTTCTTC.

The CDR3 DNA sequence: TGTGCCAGCAGTTCTAGGGACGCAAATGAAAAACTGTTTTTT. Its protein is CASSSRDANEKLFF. The chain links TRBV5-4 to TRBJ1-4, with D possibly being TRBD1 (5 bases). This CDR3 has 14 residues. With 5 bases removed from V and 5 bases from J, the gap between germline ends came to 13 bases. Per germline, CDR1 SGHNT and CDR2 YYREEE (reference sequence).

This chain links TRBV5-1 with TRBJ2-3, with D possibly TRBD1 on 6 matching bases. Germline-derived CDR1 and CDR2 are SGHRS and YFSETQ. V was clipped by 3 bases and J by 0 bases, with 23 bases between them. The CDR3 is 19 residues long. The CDR3 sequence: CASSSLMKTDRISTDTQYF. The DNA for the CDR3 is TGCGCCAGCAGCTCACTAATGAAAACGGACAGAATTAGCACAGATACGCAGTATTTT.

This clone was picked up one time. This sequence joins TRBV7-2 and TRBJ1-1; D is uncertain. CDR1 and CDR2 from the germline V gene are SGHTA and FQGNSA. The length of the CDR3 is 13 residues. V shed 3 bases and J shed 5 bases, with 10 bases lying between them. CDR3: CASSFTGRTEAFF. The CDR3 DNA reads TGTGCCAGCAGCTTTACGGGGAGGACTGAAGCTTTCTTT.

The chain couples TRBV28 to TRBJ2-2; D is perhaps TRBD1 (6 bases). Trimming took off 10 bases at V and 0 bases at J, with 15 bases between the two ends. This CDR3 spans 15 amino acids. The germline CDR1 and CDR2 sequences are MDHEN and SYDVKM. The CDR3, as DNA: TGTGCCATAAATCCCAGGACAGCGAACACCGGGGAGCTGTTTTTT. This codes for CAINPRTANTGELFF.

The chain is built from TRBV5-1 and TRBJ2-6; perhaps TRBD2 as D (5 bases). V was shortened by 7 bases and J by 4 bases, with 12 bases between the two germline ends. There are 14 residues in the CDR3. Germline values: CDR1 SGHRS, CDR2 YFSETQ. Here the CDR3 DNA reads TGCGCCAGCCACCCGGGGTCCGGGGCCAACGTCCTGACTTTC. It is translated as CASHPGSGANVLTF.

V gene TRBV29-1 combines with J gene TRBJ2-7, with D possibly matching TRBD1 (6 bases). Trimming took 4 bases from V and 2 from J, leaving 24 bases between them. The CDR3 totals 17 residues. Germline loops: CDR1 SQVTM, CDR2 ANQGSEA. CDR3 residues: CSVAAGWSGDPAYEQYF. The CDR3 DNA reads TGCAGCGTTGCTGCCGGATGGTCAGGGGACCCAGCCTACGAGCAGTACTTC.

The chain is built from TRBV9 and TRBJ2-2, with 10 nucleotides matching TRBD2. The CDR3 has 16 amino acids. V trimming: 4 bases; J trimming: 6 bases; junction bases outside the gene matches: 9. Germline V gene data show CDR1 as SGDLS and CDR2 as YYNGEE. CDR3 nucleotide sequence: TGTGCCAGCAGCATAACTAGCGGGAAGGGGGCCGGGGAGCTGTTTTTT. As protein: CASSITSGKGAGELFF.

V is TRBV2 and J is TRBJ2-1, with TRBD1 matching over 7 bases. Trimming removed 3 bases from V and 15 bases from J; junction bases left unmatched: 11. CDR1 and CDR2 (germline): SNHLY, FYNNEI. This CDR3 is built from 13 residues. In nucleotides, the CDR3 is TGTGCCAGCAGTGAGGGGGCTGACAGGGTTGGGTTCTTC. It specifies CASSEGADRVGFF.

The J gene is TRBJ2-1, the V gene TRBV29-1; 10 bases line up with TRBD2. The CDR3 is 12 residues long. V gave up 6 bases and J gave up 12 bases; unmatched junction bases: 8. Germline CDR1 SQVTM, CDR2 ANQGSEA. CDR3 in DNA: TGCAGCGTCGAGATTAGCGGGAGGAGGCAGTTCTTC. Protein: CSVEISGRRQFF.

The rearrangement joins TRBV6-6 to TRBJ1-1; 8 nucleotides match TRBD1. The CDR3 has 16 residues. CDR1 and CDR2 from the germline V gene are MNHNY and SVGAGI (reference sequence). J was trimmed by 0 bases and V by 6 bases; bases with no gene match: 9. CDR3 coding DNA: TGTGCCAGCAGCCCGATGCAGGGGGCGTTGAACACTGAAGCTTTCTTT. It codes for CASSPMQGALNTEAFF.

The chain couples TRBV11-2 to TRBJ2-3, with 7 bases fitting TRBD2. The CDR3 has 14 residues. CDR1 is SGHAT and CDR2 is FQNNGV in the germline V gene. V lost 4 bases and J lost 5; bases outside the gene matches: 6. The CDR3 loop is CASSSPRGEDTQYF. The DNA of the CDR3 is TGTGCCAGCAGCTCCCCTCGGGGGGAAGATACGCAGTATTTT.